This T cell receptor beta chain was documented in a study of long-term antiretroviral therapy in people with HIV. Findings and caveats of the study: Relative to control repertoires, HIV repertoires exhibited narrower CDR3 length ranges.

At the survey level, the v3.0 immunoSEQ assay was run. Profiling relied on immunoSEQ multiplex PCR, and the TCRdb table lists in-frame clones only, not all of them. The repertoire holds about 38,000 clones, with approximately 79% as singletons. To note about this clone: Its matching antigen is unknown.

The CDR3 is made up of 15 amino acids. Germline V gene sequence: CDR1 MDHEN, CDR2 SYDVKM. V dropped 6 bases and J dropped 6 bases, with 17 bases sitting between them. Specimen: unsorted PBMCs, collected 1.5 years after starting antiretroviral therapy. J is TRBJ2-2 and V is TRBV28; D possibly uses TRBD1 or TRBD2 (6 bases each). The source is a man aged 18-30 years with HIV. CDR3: CASSPMGGAPGELFF. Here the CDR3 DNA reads TGTGCCAGCAGCCCCATGGGGGGCGCCCCCGGGGAGCTGTTTTTT.